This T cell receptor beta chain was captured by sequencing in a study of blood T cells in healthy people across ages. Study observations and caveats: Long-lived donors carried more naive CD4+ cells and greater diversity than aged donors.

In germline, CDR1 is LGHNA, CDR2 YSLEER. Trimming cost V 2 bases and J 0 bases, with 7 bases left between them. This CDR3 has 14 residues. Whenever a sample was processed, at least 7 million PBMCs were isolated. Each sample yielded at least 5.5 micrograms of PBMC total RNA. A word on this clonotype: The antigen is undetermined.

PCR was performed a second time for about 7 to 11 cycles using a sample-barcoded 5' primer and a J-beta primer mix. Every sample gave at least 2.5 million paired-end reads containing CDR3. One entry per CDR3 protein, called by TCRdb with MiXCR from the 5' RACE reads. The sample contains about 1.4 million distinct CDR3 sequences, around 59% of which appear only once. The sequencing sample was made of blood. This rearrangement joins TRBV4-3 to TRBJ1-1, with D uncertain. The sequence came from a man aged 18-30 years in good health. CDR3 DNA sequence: TGCGCCAGCAGCCAAACGACCATGAACACTGAAGCTTTCTTT. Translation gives CASSQTTMNTEAFF.